These 4 T cell receptor beta chains came from one sample sequenced in a study of blood T cells in healthy people across ages. Together with a sample-barcoded 5' primer, a J-beta primer mix was included in a second PCR lasting roughly 6 to 12 cycles. MiXCR was run by TCRdb on the 5' RACE reads, yielding one entry per CDR3 protein. Of about 1,400,000 distinct CDR3 sequences listed, 59% are singletons. Sequenced sample: blood. Receptors originate from a man between 18 and 35 years old in good health.

This chain links TRBV15 with TRBJ1-2; TRBD1 aligns across 9 bases. The junction had 14 bases not matched to a gene; V was cut back by 8 bases and J by 7 bases. Per germline, CDR1 LNHNV and CDR2 YYDKDF (reference sequence). CDR3 length equals 15 residues. The CDR3: CATGDRTGALSGYTF. The CDR3 coding sequence is TGTGCCACCGGGGACCGGACAGGGGCTCTCAGTGGCTACACCTTC.

The count of this clonotype is one. The rearrangement links TRBV20-1 to TRBJ2-3; TRBD2 is a possible D gene (7 bases). The CDR3 consists of 14 residues. Germline CDR1 is DFQATT and CDR2 is SNEGSKA (reference sequence). CDR3 nucleotides: TGCAGCCCCAAAGGGGGGGTGGGAACAGATACGCAGTATTTT. It encodes CSPKGGVGTDTQYF.

The chain recombines TRBV29-1 with TRBJ1-2; a possible D gene is TRBD1 (6 bases). In germline, CDR1 is SQVTM, CDR2 ANQGSEA. The CDR3 runs 15 residues. The ends were cut back, 0 bases at V and 7 bases at J, with 18 bases in the middle. The CDR3, as DNA: TGCAGCGTTGAAGATCCGGGACACGCCGCGGGTGGCTACACCTTC. Its protein is CSVEDPGHAAGGYTF.

This clonotype was found a few times. This chain connects TRBV2 to TRBJ1-1, with D possibly matching TRBD1 (5 bases). The V gene's germline CDR1 is SNHLY and CDR2 FYNNEI. This CDR3 region has 14 residues. The ends were cut back, 10 bases at V and 4 bases at J, with 19 bases in the middle. CDR3 sequence (DNA): TGTGCCATCGTTACTCCAGGGTTAGCCACTGAAGCTTTCTTT. Translation gives CAIVTPGLATEAFF.